Listed here is a single T cell receptor (beta chain). Authors' analysis steps: Amplification with reference gene primers provided the estimates of nucleated cell counts. Only in-frame clones appear in the TCRdb table, and some are missing; sequencing was by immunoSEQ multiplex PCR. V, J and clone size are taken as reported in that table, and D and trimming were inferred from the DNA itself. The sample consists of over 400,000 clones, 70% to 90% of them appearing once. These data originate in a study of blood T cell repertoires in COVID-19. For the study at large: Samples came from the United States, Italy and Spain, spanning acute and convalescent COVID-19.

This CDR3 has 14 amino acids. The V segment lost 6 bases and the J segment 1 base; nucleotides outside the gene matches: 2. Germline CDR1 reads LNHDA; CDR2 reads SQIVND (reference sequence). The source is a human donor in a cohort sampled during active COVID-19. The rearrangement uses TRBV19 and TRBJ1-1, with 10 bases that match TRBD1. The sample consisted of peripheral blood. The CDR3 protein is CASRRQGANTEAFF. The CDR3 bases are TGTGCCAGTAGAAGACAGGGGGCGAACACTGAAGCTTTCTTT.